The rows below give T cell receptor beta chains drawn from one sample of a study of OX40 agonist ivuxolimab in advanced cancers. Sequenced by immunoSEQ multiplex PCR; TCRdb stores in-frame clones only, minus some. The repertoire has tens of thousands of clones, about 80% of them found once; the top ten carry 2% to 2.5%. The sample in question was CD4+ or CD8+ T cells sorted from blood, obtained in a trial of the OX40 agonist ivuxolimab. The receptors derive from an adult with an advanced solid tumor such as melanoma, head and neck, liver or kidney cancer. Both conserved end residues are part of each CDR3. Each record gives: V gene, J gene, D gene, clone size, CDR3 protein, CDR3 DNA. D genes are given only for firm matches. Expanded clones get a size class; other rows say once, few or many, or leave the size out.

>TRBV6-5|TRBJ1-5|NA|NA
CASRGGRGQPQHF
TGTGCCAGCAGAGGGGGAAGAGGACAGCCCCAGCATTTT
>TRBV30|TRBJ2-3|NA|NA
CAWSVGSTDTQYF
TGTGCCTGGAGTGTCGGGTCCACAGATACGCAGTATTTT
>TRBV19|TRBJ1-2|TRBD1|NA
CASTLTGNYGYTF
TGTGCCAGTACCCTGACAGGGAACTATGGCTACACCTTC
>TRBV7-2|TRBJ2-7|NA|NA
CASSLVGGTSYEQYF
TGTGCCAGCAGCTTAGTCGGGGGGACATCCTACGAGCAGTACTTC
>TRBV19|TRBJ2-7|NA|few
CASSIVRSSYEQYF
TGTGCCAGTAGTATAGTAAGGAGCTCCTACGAGCAGTACTTC
>TRBV7-2|TRBJ1-2|NA|NA
CASSPRSGGAGGYTF
TGTGCCAGCAGCCCACGGTCGGGCGGGGCCGGTGGCTACACCTTC
>TRBV4-1|TRBJ2-7|NA|NA
CASSQAGLVTYEQYF
TGCGCCAGCAGCCAAGCTGGGCTAGTGACTTACGAGCAGTACTTC
>TRBV7-9|TRBJ1-6|NA|NA
CASRSDVGDNSPLHF
TGTGCCAGCAGGTCGGACGTAGGGGACAATTCACCCCTCCACTTT
>TRBV5-6|TRBJ2-7|NA|NA
CASSLAVAVTYEQYF
TGTGCCAGCAGCTTGGCCGTAGCGGTGACCTACGAGCAGTACTTC
>TRBV19|TRBJ1-5|NA|NA
CASSTRNQPQHF
TGTGCCAGTAGTACCAGGAATCAGCCCCAGCATTTT
>TRBV19|TRBJ2-1|NA|once
CASSIGRERREQFF
TGTGCCAGTAGTATAGGAAGGGAACGTCGTGAGCAGTTCTTC
>TRBV6-5|TRBJ2-7|NA|NA
CASSYSIGREQYF
TGTGCCAGCAGTTACTCGATTGGAAGGGAGCAGTACTTC
>TRBV20-1|TRBJ2-1|NA|few
CSARDYNEQFF
TGCAGTGCTAGAGACTACAATGAGCAGTTCTTC
>TRBV7-9|TRBJ1-4|TRBD1|NA
CASSHNLRQGSEKLFF
TGTGCCAGCAGCCATAATCTAAGACAGGGGAGTGAAAAACTGTTTTTT
>TRBV11-3|TRBJ1-4|NA|NA
CASSPSETSNEKLFF
TGTGCCAGCAGTCCTTCGGAAACCTCTAATGAAAAACTGTTTTTT
>TRBV5-6|TRBJ1-5|NA|NA
CASLVQSAQPQHF
TGTGCCAGCCTAGTTCAGTCAGCCCAGCCCCAGCATTTT
>TRBV5-6|TRBJ1-6|NA|NA
CASSHADLSSPLHF
TGTGCCAGCAGCCACGCGGACCTGAGTTCACCCCTCCACTTT
>TRBV19|TRBJ2-7|NA|NA
CASSIGGLREQYF
TGTGCCAGTAGTATCGGAGGGCTACGCGAGCAGTACTTC
>TRBV2|TRBJ2-7|NA|once
CASSASVRTYEQYF
TGTGCCAGCAGTGCTAGCGTACGTACCTACGAGCAGTACTTC
>TRBV14|TRBJ1-2|NA|NA
CASSQGGNYGYTF
TGTGCCAGCAGCCAGGGGGGTAACTATGGCTACACCTTC
>TRBV5-4|TRBJ2-3|NA|NA
CASSPAPGDTDTQYF
TGTGCCAGCAGCCCAGCCCCGGGGGACACAGATACGCAGTATTTT
>TRBV6-5|TRBJ1-2|NA|once
CASSYSSGSSGYTF
TGTGCCAGCAGTTACTCATCAGGGTCTTCGGGCTACACCTTC
>TRBV30|TRBJ1-2|NA|few
CAWSSRGSSSYTF
TGTGCCTGGAGTAGTCGGGGGAGTAGTAGCTACACCTTC
>TRBV9|TRBJ2-3|NA|NA
CASSAVGNGGTQYF
TGTGCCAGCAGCGCGGTCGGTAACGGCGGTACGCAGTATTTT
>TRBV7-6|TRBJ2-1|NA|NA
CASSFWGRGKDNEQFF
TGTGCCAGCAGCTTCTGGGGGAGAGGGAAGGACAATGAGCAGTTCTTC
>TRBV6-5|TRBJ2-2|TRBD1|NA
CASKGAGGNTGELFF
TGTGCCAGCAAGGGGGCGGGCGGGAACACCGGGGAGCTGTTTTTT
>TRBV11-3|TRBJ2-5|NA|NA
CASSPGRQETQYF
TGTGCCAGCAGCCCAGGAAGGCAAGAGACCCAGTACTTC
>TRBV5-6|TRBJ2-2|NA|NA
CASSWGGPPNTGELFF
TGTGCCAGCAGCTGGGGGGGCCCCCCCAACACCGGGGAGCTGTTTTTT
>TRBV11-3|TRBJ1-1|TRBD1|NA
CASRGQLNTEAFF
TGTGCCAGCAGGGGACAGTTGAACACTGAAGCTTTCTTT
>TRBV6-1|TRBJ1-3|NA|NA
CASSEVGTAGNTIYF
TGTGCCAGCAGTGAAGTGGGGACCGCTGGAAACACCATATATTTT
>TRBV11-2|TRBJ1-4|NA|NA
CASSYRTDGPNEKLFF
TGTGCCAGCAGCTACAGGACCGACGGACCTAATGAAAAACTGTTTTTT
>TRBV19|TRBJ1-4|NA|once
CASTMGGSEKLFF
TGTGCCAGTACTATGGGGGGTAGTGAAAAACTGTTTTTT
>TRBV19|TRBJ2-5|TRBD2|NA
CASKSFASGEETQYF
TGTGCCAGTAAAAGTTTCGCTAGCGGAGAAGAGACCCAGTACTTC
>TRBV7-2|TRBJ2-1|NA|NA
CASSLVTAAYNEQFF
TGTGCCAGCAGCTTAGTCACAGCGGCTTACAATGAGCAGTTCTTC
>TRBV5-6|TRBJ2-5|TRBD1|NA
CASSLGQGAGETQYF
TGTGCCAGCAGCCTAGGACAGGGGGCTGGGGAGACCCAGTACTTC
>TRBV11-2|TRBJ2-7|NA|NA
CASSLGYRSYEQYF
TGTGCCAGCAGCTTAGGTTATAGGTCCTACGAGCAGTACTTC
>TRBV7-2|TRBJ2-7|NA|NA
CASSLERQGEQYF
TGTGCCAGCAGCTTAGAAAGACAAGGCGAGCAGTACTTC
>TRBV30|TRBJ1-2|TRBD1|NA
CASRTGTYGYTF
TGTGCCTCCCGGACAGGGACCTATGGCTACACCTTC
>TRBV15|TRBJ2-1|TRBD2|NA
CATSRDRTSGGPVYEQFF
TGTGCCACCAGCAGAGACAGGACTAGCGGGGGCCCCGTGTATGAGCAGTTCTTC
>TRBV7-2|TRBJ2-7|NA|NA
CASSFPPTYEQYF
TGTGCCAGCAGCTTCCCTCCTACCTACGAGCAGTACTTC
>TRBV7-6|TRBJ2-3|TRBD2|once
CASSLEGLHTDTQYF
TGTGCCAGCAGCTTAGAGGGACTACACACAGATACGCAGTATTTT
>TRBV7-9|TRBJ1-2|NA|NA
CASSPSFVGAYGYTF
TGTGCCAGCAGCCCCTCGTTTGTAGGAGCCTATGGCTACACCTTC
>TRBV5-1|TRBJ1-1|NA|NA
CASSLSALSALNTEAFF
TGCGCCAGCAGCTTGTCGGCACTGTCGGCCTTGAACACTGAAGCTTTCTTT
>TRBV7-9|TRBJ2-7|NA|NA
CASSSEGGFNEQYF
TGTGCCAGCAGCTCCGAGGGGGGTTTTAACGAGCAGTACTTC
>TRBV10-3|TRBJ1-5|NA|once
CAISTGGSNQPQHF
TGTGCCATCAGTACTGGGGGGAGCAATCAGCCCCAGCATTTT
>TRBV7-3|TRBJ2-2|NA|NA
CASSLTVPRNTGELFF
TGTGCCAGCAGCTTAACGGTCCCCCGGAACACCGGGGAGCTGTTTTTT
>TRBV29-1|TRBJ1-2|NA|NA
CSVESGRGSSYGYTF
TGCAGCGTTGAATCTGGCAGGGGTAGCAGCTATGGCTACACCTTC
>TRBV15|TRBJ2-3|NA|NA
CATSREPPGKGTDTQYF
TGTGCCACCAGCAGAGAACCCCCCGGGAAGGGCACAGATACGCAGTATTTT
>TRBV7-9|TRBJ2-1|NA|few
CASSRRGNEQFF
TGTGCCAGCAGCCGCCGGGGGAATGAGCAGTTCTTC
>TRBV5-1|TRBJ1-5|NA|NA
CASSLVPNQPQHF
TGCGCCAGCAGCTTGGTCCCAAATCAGCCCCAGCATTTT
>TRBV19|TRBJ1-1|NA|NA
CASSIRPDTEAFF
TGTGCCAGTAGTATCAGACCTGACACAGAAGCTTTCTTT
>TRBV7-9|TRBJ2-3|NA|NA
CASSPGVRLGSDTQYF
TGTGCCAGCAGCCCTGGTGTGAGACTAGGGTCAGATACGCAGTATTTT
>TRBV7-2|TRBJ1-5|TRBD1|NA
CASSQTGGNQPQHF
TGTGCCAGCAGTCAGACAGGGGGAAATCAGCCCCAGCATTTT